The sequence of this T cell receptor (beta chain) was determined in a study of T cells in Graves' hyperthyroidism and ophthalmopathy. Study outcomes and limitations: Blood samples included most of the expanded thyroid clonotypes exceeding 0.001.

TCR beta CDR3 regions were amplified from RNA. A set of HTBI primers served as the primers for a first-round RT-PCR of the TCR CDR3. MiXCR was run by TCRdb on the multiplex PCR reads, yielding one entry per CDR3 protein. The top ten hold about 14% of the sample, which has some 690,000 distinct CDR3 sequences, around 15% seen once. This clonotype occurred once. Its antigen is not identified. CDR1 is SNHLY, CDR2 FYNNEI, per germline. The CDR3 has 19 amino acids. The trim removed 7 bases at V and 2 bases at J, leaving 16 bases unmatched. Newly diagnosed hyperthyroidism patients aged 18 to 65 years had disease lasting under 2 months. Clinical symptoms, serum thyroxine, TRAb, thyroid ultrasound and orbital computed tomography established diagnosis. Fresh peripheral blood, 10 ml, was the source of the PBMCs.

The sample was blood. The gene calls are TRBV2 and TRBJ2-7; 14 bases agree with TRBD2. The sequence was obtained from a man aged 45 to 65 with Graves' hyperthyroidism. The CDR3 sequence is CASTPGVPGLAGAPYEQYF. The CDR3 bases are TGTGCCAGCACTCCTGGGGTCCCGGGACTAGCGGGGGCTCCCTACGAGCAGTACTTC.